Following are 10 T cell receptor beta chains from one sample sequenced in a study of T cells expressing NK-cell markers. TCRdb reanalyzed the 5' RACE reads, giving one entry per CDR3 protein sequence and no DNA. The sample table includes a few hundred thousand distinct CDR3 sequences. Material: blood T cells: a sorted CD56 or NKG2C T cell subset, CD4+ or CD8+ T cells, or bulk PBMC T cells (not recorded which). Receptors originate from a woman between 50 and 59 years old in good health.

The rearrangement links TRBV6-1 to TRBJ2-7; the TRBD2 assignment by TCRdb is unverifiable without DNA. The germline V gene has CDR1 MNHNS and CDR2 SASEGT. This CDR3 is built from 12 residues. The CDR3 region is CASSVTSVEQYF.

The chain couples TRBV9 to TRBJ1-1; TCRdb picks TRBD1, but there is no DNA to check that call. The CDR3 consists of 17 residues. CDR1 is SGDLS, CDR2 YYNGEE, per germline. The CDR3 protein is CASSVVGAGKMNTEAFF.

The chain employs TRBV5-1 and TRBJ2-7; the D call of TRBD2 rests on TCRdb alone, since no DNA is present to check it. Germline CDR1 reads SGHRS; CDR2 reads YFSETQ. This CDR3 has 13 residues. The CDR3: CASTVAGDREQYF.

The rearrangement joins TRBV10-2 to TRBJ2-7; the D gene TCRdb calls, TRBD1, cannot be checked with no DNA. CDR1 and CDR2 (germline): WSHSY, SAAADI. The CDR3 sequence is 14 residues long. The CDR3: CASSESIIGGEQYF.

The chain uses TRBV9 and TRBJ2-5. CDR1 SGDLS and CDR2 YYNGEE come from the germline V gene. There are 13 residues in the CDR3. This chain's CDR3 is CASSESSAETQYF.

The chain joins TRBV12-3 or TRBV12-4 to TRBJ1-5; the D call from TCRdb, TRBD1, cannot be confirmed without DNA. CDR3 size: 15 residues. The CDR3 sequence: CASSLTEQNNQPQHF.

The chain recombines TRBV4-1 with TRBJ1-4; TCRdb lists TRBD1, though no DNA is available to test this call. Germline lookup yields CDR1 MGHRA and CDR2 YSYEKL. This CDR3 is 18 amino acids long. CDR3 in amino acids: CASSRPPGGVATNEKLFF.

The genes are TRBV9 and TRBJ2-5; the TCRdb D gene call, TRBD2, has no DNA to confirm it. The length of the CDR3 is 17 residues. Germline loops: CDR1 SGDLS, CDR2 YYNGEE. The CDR3 is CASSVDPLAGVRETQYF.

The chain uses TRBV7-2 and TRBJ2-2. Germline V lookup: CDR1 SGHTA, CDR2 FQGNSA. This CDR3 is built from 14 residues. CDR3 loop: CASSRSLSPGELFF. The full variable domain, its missing parts supplied by reference TRBV7-2 and TRBJ2-2, is GAGVSQSPSNKVTEKGKDVELRCDPISGHTALYWYRQSLGQGLEFLIYFQGNSAPDKSGLPSDRFSAERTGGSVSTLTIQRTQQEDSAVYLCASSRSLSPGELFFGEGSRLTVL.

This chain uses TRBV3-1 with TRBJ2-3; the TRBD2 assignment by TCRdb is unverifiable without DNA. In germline, CDR1 is LGHDT, CDR2 YNNKEL (reference sequence). The CDR3 is made up of 14 amino acids. CDR3: CASSQAGGKDTQYF.